Sequencing of this T cell receptor beta chain was carried out in a study of CD8 T cells in ankylosing spondylitis. The study, taken as a whole, reports: Clones linked to the disease showed a CD8+ phenotype. They occurred at relatively low frequencies in peripheral blood.

The authors made TCR beta libraries by quantitative 5'-RACE with molecular barcodes. TCRdb reanalysed the 5' RACE reads using MiXCR and keeps one entry per CDR3 protein. The data hold 200,000 to 250,000 distinct CDR3 sequences, with roughly a tenth observed a single time. Trimming removed 0 bases from V and 7 bases from J, with 13 bases in between. Germline V gene lookup returns CDR1 SGDLS and CDR2 YYNGEE. This CDR3 region has 14 residues. This clonotype was seen repeatedly, ten times or more. Its antigen is not identified. The receptor's source is a male donor with ankylosing spondylitis or in good health (not recorded which). The chain joins TRBV9 to TRBJ1-2, with a tentative D call TRBD1 (6 bases). The sequencing input was blood, either unsorted or a sorted T cell fraction (not recorded which). CDR3 nucleotide sequence: TGTGCCAGCAGCGTAGATCCAGGGGAGAGTGGCTACACCTTC. It codes for CASSVDPGESGYTF.